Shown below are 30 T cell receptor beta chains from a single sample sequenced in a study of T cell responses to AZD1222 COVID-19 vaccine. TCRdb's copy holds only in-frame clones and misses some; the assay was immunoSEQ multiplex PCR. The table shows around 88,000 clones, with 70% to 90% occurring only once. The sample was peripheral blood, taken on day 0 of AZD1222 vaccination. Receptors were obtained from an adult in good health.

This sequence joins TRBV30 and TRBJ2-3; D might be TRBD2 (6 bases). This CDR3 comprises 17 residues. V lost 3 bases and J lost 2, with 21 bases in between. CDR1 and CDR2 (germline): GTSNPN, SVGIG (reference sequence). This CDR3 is CAWSEGTWRALTDTQYF. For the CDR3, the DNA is TGTGCCTGGAGCGAAGGGACTTGGCGGGCCCTCACAGATACGCAGTATTTT.

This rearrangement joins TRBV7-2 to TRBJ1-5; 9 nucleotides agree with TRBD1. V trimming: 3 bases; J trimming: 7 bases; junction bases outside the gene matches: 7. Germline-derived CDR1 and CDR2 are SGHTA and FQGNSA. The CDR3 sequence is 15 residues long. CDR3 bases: TGTGCCAGCAGCTTCCGGGACAGGGTGGAACAGCCCCAGCATTTT. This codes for CASSFRDRVEQPQHF.

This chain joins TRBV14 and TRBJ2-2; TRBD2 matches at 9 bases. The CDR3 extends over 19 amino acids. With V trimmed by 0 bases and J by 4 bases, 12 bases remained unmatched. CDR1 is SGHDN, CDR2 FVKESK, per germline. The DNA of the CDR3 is TGTGCCAGCAGCCAAGATTTCGGCGGGAGGGCCCGGGGCACCGGGGAGCTGTTTTTT. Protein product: CASSQDFGGRARGTGELFF.

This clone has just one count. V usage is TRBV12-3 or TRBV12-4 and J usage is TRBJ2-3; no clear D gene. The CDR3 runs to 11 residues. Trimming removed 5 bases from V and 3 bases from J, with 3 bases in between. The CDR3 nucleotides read TGTGCCAGCAGTCGGACAGATACGCAGTATTTT. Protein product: CASSRTDTQYF.

CDR3 nucleotides: TGTGCCAGCAGTCCGGGGATTTCCGCCCGTGGGAACACTGAAGCTTTCTTT. Encoded protein: CASSPGISARGNTEAFF. The rearrangement uses TRBV27 and TRBJ1-1, with no clear D. CDR1 is MNHEY, CDR2 SMNVEV, per germline (reference sequence). V lost 5 bases to trimming and J lost 1 base, with 20 bases between them. The CDR3 has 17 amino acids.

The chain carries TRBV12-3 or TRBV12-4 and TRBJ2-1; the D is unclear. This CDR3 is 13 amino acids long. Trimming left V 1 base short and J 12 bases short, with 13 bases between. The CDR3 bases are TGTGCCAGCAGTTTAGGAGAGGAAATTGGGCAGTTCTTC. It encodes CASSLGEEIGQFF.

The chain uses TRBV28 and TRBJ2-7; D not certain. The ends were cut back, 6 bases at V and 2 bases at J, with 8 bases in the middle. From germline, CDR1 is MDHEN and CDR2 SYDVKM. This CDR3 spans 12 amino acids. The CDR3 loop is CASRSGPYEQYF. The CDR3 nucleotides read TGTGCCAGCAGGTCTGGTCCCTACGAGCAGTACTTC. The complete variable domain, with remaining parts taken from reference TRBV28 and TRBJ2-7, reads DVKVTQSSRYLVKRTGEKVFLECVQDMDHENMFWYRQDPGLGLRLIYFSYDVKMKEKGDIPEGYSVSREKKERFSLILESASTNQTSMYLCASRSGPYEQYFGPGTRLTVT.

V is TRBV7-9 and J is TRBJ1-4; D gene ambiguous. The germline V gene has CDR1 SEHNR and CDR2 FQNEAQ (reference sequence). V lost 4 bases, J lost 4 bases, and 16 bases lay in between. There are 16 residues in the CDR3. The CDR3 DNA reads TGTGCCAGCAGCTCCGGACGGTTACCCAATAATGAAAAACTGTTTTTT. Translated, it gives CASSSGRLPNNEKLFF.

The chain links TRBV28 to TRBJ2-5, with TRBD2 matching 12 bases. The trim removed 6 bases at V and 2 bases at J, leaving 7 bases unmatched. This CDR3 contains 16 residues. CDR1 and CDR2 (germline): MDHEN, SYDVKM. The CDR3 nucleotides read TGTGCCAGCAGCCCGTTGACTAGCGGGAGACAAGAGACCCAGTACTTC. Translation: CASSPLTSGRQETQYF.

CDR3: CASSPTSGRNGELFF. The DNA for the CDR3 is TGTGCCAGCAGCCCGACTAGCGGGAGGAACGGGGAGCTGTTTTTT. The chain links TRBV7-6 to TRBJ2-2, with TRBD2 identical over 13 bases. The V segment lost 5 bases and the J segment 7 bases; nucleotides outside the gene matches: 4. This CDR3 spans 15 amino acids. The germline V gene has CDR1 SGHVS and CDR2 FNYEAQ.

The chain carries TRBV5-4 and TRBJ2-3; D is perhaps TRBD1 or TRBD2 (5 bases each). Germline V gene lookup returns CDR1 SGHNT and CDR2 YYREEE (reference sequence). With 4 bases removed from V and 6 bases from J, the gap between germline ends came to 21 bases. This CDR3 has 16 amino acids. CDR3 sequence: CASSADRGSRADTQYF. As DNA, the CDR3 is TGTGCCAGCAGCGCCGACCGGGGCTCCCGGGCGGATACGCAGTATTTT.

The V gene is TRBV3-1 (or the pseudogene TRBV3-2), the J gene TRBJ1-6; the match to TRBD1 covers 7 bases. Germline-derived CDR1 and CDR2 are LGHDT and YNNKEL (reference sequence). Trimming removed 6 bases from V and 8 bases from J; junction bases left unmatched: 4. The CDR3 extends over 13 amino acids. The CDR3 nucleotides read TGTGCCAGCAGACGACAGGGTGATTCACCCCTCCACTTT. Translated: CASRRQGDSPLHF.

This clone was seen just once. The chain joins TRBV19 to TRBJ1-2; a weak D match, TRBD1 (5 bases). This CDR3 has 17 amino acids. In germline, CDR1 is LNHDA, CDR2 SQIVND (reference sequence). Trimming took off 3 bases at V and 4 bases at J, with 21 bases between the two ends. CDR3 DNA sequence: TGTGCCAGTAGTATTGGGGTGACAGCATCTCTCCTCTATGGCTACACCTTC. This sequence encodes CASSIGVTASLLYGYTF.

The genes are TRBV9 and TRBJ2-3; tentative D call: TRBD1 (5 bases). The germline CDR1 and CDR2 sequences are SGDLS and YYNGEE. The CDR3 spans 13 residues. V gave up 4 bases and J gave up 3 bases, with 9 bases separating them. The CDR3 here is CASSPRQTDTQYF. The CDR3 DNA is TGTGCCAGCAGCCCCCGACAGACAGATACGCAGTATTTT. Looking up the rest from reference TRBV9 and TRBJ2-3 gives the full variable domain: DSGVTQTPKHLITATGQRVTLRCSPRSGDLSVYWYQQSLDQGLQFLIQYYNGEERAKGNILERFSAQQFPDLHSELNLSSLELGDSALYFCASSPRQTDTQYFGPGTRLTVL.

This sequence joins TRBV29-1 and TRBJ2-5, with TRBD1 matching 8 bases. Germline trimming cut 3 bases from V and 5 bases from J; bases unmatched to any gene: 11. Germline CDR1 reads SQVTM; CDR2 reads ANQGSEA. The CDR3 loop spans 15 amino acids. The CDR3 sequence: CSVEARTGGLETQYF. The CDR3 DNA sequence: TGCAGCGTTGAGGCGAGAACAGGGGGATTGGAGACCCAGTACTTC. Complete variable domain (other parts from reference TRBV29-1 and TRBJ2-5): SAVISQKPSRDICQRGTSLTIQCQVDSQVTMMFWYRQQPGQSLTLIATANQGSEATYESGFVIDKFPISRPNLTFSTLTVSNMSPEDSSIYLCSVEARTGGLETQYFGPGTRLLVL.

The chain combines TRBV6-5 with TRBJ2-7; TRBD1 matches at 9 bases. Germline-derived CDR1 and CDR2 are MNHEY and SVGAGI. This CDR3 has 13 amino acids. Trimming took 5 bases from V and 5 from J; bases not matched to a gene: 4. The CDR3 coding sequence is TGTGCCAGCAGTCCGGGACAGGGTAACGAGCAGTACTTC. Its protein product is CASSPGQGNEQYF.

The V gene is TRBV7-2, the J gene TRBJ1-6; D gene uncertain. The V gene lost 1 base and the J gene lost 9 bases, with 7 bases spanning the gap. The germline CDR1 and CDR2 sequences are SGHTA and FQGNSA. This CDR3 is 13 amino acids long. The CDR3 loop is CASSLGVGSPLHF. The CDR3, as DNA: TGTGCCAGCAGCTTAGGGGTCGGTTCACCCCTCCACTTT.

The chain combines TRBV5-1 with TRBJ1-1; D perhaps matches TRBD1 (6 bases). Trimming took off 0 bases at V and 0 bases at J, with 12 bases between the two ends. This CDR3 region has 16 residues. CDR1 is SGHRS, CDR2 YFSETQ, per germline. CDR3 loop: CASSLDGGRMNTEAFF. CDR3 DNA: TGCGCCAGCAGCTTGGATGGGGGCCGGATGAACACTGAAGCTTTCTTT.

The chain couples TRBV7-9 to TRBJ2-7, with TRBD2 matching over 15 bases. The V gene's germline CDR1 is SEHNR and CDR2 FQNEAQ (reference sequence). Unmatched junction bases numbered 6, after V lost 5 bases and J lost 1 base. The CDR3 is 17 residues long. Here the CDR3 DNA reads TGTGCCAGCAGCCGAGGACTAGCGGGAGGGCCTTCCTACGAGCAGTACTTC. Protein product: CASSRGLAGGPSYEQYF.

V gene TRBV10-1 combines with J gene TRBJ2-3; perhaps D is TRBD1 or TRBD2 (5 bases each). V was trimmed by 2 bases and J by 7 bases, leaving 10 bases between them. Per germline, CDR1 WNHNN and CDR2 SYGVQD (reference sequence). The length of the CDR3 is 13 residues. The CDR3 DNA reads TGCGCCAGCAGTGAGACGGGGACGAATACGCAGTATTTT. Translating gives CASSETGTNTQYF.

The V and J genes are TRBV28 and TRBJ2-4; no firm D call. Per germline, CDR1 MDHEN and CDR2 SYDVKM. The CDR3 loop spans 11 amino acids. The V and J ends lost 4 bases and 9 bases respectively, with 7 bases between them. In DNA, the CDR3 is TGTGCCAGCAGTTCCCTGTCCATTCAGTACTTC. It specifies CASSSLSIQYF.

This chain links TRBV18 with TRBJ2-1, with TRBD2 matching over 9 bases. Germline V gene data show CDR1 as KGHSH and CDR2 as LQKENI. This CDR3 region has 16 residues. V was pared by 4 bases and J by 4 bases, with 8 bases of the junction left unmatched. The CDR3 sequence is CASSRLAGVFYNEQFF. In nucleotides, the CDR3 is TGTGCCAGCTCACGATTAGCGGGAGTCTTTTACAATGAGCAGTTCTTC.

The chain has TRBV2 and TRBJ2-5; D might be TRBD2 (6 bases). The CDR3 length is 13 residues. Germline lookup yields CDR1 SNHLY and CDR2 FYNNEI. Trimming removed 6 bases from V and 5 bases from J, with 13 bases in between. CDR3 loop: CASRPTSPETQYF. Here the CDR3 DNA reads TGTGCCAGCAGACCAACTAGCCCGGAGACCCAGTACTTC.

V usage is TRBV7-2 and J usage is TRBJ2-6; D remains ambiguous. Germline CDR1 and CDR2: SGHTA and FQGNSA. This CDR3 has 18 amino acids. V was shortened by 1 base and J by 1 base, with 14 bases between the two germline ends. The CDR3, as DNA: TGTGCCAGCAGCTTAGGAGCGCCGGGCTTTTCTGGGGCCAACGTCCTGACTTTC. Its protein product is CASSLGAPGFSGANVLTF.

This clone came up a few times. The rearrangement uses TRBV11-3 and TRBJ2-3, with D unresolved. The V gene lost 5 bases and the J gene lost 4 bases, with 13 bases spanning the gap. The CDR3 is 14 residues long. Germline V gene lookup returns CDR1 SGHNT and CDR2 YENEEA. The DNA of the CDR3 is TGTGCCAGCAGCGCCTTTGTGGCACCAGATACGCAGTATTTT. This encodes CASSAFVAPDTQYF.

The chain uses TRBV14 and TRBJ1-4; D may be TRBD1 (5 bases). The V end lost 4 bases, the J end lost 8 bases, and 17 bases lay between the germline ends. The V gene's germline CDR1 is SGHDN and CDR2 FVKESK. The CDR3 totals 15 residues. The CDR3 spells CASSPTGVSGEKLFF. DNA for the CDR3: TGTGCCAGCAGCCCTACGGGGGTTTCGGGGGAAAAACTGTTTTTT.

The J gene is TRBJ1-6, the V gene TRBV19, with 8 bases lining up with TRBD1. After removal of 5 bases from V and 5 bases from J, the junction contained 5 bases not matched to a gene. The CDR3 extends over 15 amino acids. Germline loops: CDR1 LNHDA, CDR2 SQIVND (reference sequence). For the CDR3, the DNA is TGTGCCAGTAGTTACCAGGGGGCAAATAATTCACCCCTCCACTTT. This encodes CASSYQGANNSPLHF.

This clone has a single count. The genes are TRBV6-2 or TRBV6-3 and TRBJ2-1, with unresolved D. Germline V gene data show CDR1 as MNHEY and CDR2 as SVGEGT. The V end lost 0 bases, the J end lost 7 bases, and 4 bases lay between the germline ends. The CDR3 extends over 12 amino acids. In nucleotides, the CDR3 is TGTGCCAGCAGTTACTCCTGGAATGAGCAGTTCTTC. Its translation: CASSYSWNEQFF.

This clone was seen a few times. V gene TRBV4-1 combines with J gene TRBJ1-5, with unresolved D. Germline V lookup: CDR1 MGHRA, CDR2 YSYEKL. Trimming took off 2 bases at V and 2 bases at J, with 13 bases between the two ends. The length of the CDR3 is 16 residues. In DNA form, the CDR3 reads TGCGCCAGCAGCCAACCCGGTGGCGCGGGCAATCAGCCCCAGCATTTT. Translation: CASSQPGGAGNQPQHF.

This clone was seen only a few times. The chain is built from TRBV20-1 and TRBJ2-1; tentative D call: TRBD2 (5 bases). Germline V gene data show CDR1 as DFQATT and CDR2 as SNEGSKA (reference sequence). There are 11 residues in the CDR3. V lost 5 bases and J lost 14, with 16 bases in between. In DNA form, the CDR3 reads TGCAGTGCTCCGCTAGTGGAGGCTAAGTTCTTC. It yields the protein CSAPLVEAKFF.